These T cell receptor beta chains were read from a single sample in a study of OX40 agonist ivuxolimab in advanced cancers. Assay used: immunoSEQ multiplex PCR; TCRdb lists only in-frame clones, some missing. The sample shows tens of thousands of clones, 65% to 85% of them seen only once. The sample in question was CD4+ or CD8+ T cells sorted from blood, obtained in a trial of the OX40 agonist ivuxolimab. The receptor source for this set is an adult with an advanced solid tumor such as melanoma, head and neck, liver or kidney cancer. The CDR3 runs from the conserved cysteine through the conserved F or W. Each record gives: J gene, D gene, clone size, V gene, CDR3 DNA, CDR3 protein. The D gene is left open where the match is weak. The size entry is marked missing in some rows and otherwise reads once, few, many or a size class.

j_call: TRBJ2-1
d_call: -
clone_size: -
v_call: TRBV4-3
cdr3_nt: TGCGCCAGCAGCCAACTTGGACGCAATGAGCAGTTCTTC
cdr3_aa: CASSQLGRNEQFF

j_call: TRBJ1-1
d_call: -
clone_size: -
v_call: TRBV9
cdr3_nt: TGTGCCAGCAGCGTGGACGGAAACACTGAAGCTTTCTTT
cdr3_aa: CASSVDGNTEAFF

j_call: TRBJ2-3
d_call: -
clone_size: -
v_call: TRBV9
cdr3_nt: TGTGCCAGCAGCGTAGTTGAGGCCGATACGCAGTATTTT
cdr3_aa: CASSVVEADTQYF

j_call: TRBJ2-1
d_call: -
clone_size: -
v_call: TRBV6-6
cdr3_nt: TGTGCCAGCAGTGGCGCCGGTAGTGATGAGCAGTTCTTC
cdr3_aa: CASSGAGSDEQFF

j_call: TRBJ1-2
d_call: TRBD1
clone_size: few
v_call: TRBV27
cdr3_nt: TGTGCCAGCAGTTCGGGACAGGGTCTTCTCTATGGCTACACCTTC
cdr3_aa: CASSSGQGLLYGYTF

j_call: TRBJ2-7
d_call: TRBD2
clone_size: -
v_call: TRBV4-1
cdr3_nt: TGCGCCAGCAGCCAAGATTGGGGGAGGGCCAGGGAGCAGTACTTC
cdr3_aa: CASSQDWGRAREQYF

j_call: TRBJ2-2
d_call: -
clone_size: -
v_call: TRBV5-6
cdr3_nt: TGTGCCAGCAGCTTGGCCCGACTGCGGGCGGGACCTTTCTCCGGGGAGCTGTTTTTT
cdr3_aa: CASSLARLRAGPFSGELFF

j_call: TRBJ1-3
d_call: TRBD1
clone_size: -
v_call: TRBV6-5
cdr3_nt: TGTGCCAGCAGTCCCTTGACAGGGAACGGAAACACCATATATTTT
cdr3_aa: CASSPLTGNGNTIYF

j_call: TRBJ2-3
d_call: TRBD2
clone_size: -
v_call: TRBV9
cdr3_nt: TGTGCCAGCAGCGTAGGGGAGGGGAGCACAGATACGCAGTATTTT
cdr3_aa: CASSVGEGSTDTQYF

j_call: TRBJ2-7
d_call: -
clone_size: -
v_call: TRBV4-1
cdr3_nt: TGCGCCAGCAGCCAAATCCCGACACCCGACTACGAGCAGTACTTC
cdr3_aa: CASSQIPTPDYEQYF

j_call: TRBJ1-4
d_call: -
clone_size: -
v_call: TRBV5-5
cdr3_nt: TGTGCCAGCAGCTTGGAGGTGGTTCCGGTCTATGAAAAACTGTTTTTT
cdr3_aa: CASSLEVVPVYEKLFF

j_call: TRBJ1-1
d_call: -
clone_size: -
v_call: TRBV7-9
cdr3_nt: TGTGCCAGCACCCAAATTAGCGCGGACACTGAAGCTTTCTTT
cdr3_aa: CASTQISADTEAFF

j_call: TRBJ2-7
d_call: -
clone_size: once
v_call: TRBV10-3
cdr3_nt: TGTGCCATCAGTGAAGACTTCCATCCGGCCTACGAGCAGTACTTC
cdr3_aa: CAISEDFHPAYEQYF

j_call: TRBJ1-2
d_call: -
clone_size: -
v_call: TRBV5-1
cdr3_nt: TGCGCCAGCAGCGTTACAGGGTATGGCTACACCTTC
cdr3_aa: CASSVTGYGYTF

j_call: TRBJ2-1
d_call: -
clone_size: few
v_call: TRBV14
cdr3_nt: TGTGCCAGCAGCCAAGATTATCAATCACTCCCCACCAATGAGCAGTTCTTC
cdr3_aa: CASSQDYQSLPTNEQFF

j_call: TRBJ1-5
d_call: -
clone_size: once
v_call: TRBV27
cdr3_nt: TGTGCCAGCAGTTTAAGTTTGGATCAGCCCCAGCATTTT
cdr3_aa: CASSLSLDQPQHF

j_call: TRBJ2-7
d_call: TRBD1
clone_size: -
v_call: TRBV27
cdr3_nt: TGTGCCAGCAGTTTGGGGGACAGGGGGTTTTACGAGCAGTACTTC
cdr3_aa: CASSLGDRGFYEQYF

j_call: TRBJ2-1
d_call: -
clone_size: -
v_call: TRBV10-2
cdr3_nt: TGCGCCAGCAGTGGATCCCACCCCAATGAGCAGTTCTTC
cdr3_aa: CASSGSHPNEQFF

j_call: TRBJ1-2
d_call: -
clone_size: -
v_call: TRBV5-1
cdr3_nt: TGCGCCAGCAGCCCAGGACAGATATTGTGGGGCTACACCTTC
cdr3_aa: CASSPGQILWGYTF

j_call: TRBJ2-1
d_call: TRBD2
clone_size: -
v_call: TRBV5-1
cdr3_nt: TGCGCCAGCAGCTTGGGCGTGGGAGGGTCTCCGGGCAATGAGCAGTTCTTC
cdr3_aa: CASSLGVGGSPGNEQFF

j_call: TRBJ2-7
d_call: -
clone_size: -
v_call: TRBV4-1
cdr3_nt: TGCGCCAGCAGCCAAGATCCAGGGTCTTACGAGCAGTACTTC
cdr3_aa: CASSQDPGSYEQYF

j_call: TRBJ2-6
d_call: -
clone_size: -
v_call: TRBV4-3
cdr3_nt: TGCGCCAGCAGAGGGGCAGGGGGGGGATCTGGGGCCAACGTCCTGACTTTC
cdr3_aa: CASRGAGGGSGANVLTF

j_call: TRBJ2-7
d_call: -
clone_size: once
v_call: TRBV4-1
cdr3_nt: TGCGCCAGCAGCCAAGAAGGCGGATTTCCCTACGAGCAGTACTTC
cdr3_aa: CASSQEGGFPYEQYF

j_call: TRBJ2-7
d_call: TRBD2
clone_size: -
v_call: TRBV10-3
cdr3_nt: TGTGCCATCAGGGTAGCGGGAGAATATCTTAGTGAGCAGTACTTC
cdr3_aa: CAIRVAGEYLSEQYF

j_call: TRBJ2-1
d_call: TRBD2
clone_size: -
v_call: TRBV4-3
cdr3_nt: TGCGCCAGCAGCCAAGACGGAAGCGGGAGTTACAATGAGCAGTTCTTC
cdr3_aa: CASSQDGSGSYNEQFF

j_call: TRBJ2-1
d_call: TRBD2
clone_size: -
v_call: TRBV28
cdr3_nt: TGTGCCAGCAGTTTACTAGCGGAGCACTACAATGAGCAGTTCTTC
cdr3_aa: CASSLLAEHYNEQFF

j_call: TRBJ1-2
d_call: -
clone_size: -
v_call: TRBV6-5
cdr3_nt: TGTGCCAGCAGTTACTCGGCCGGGGCTCGAAACTATGGCTACACCTTC
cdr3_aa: CASSYSAGARNYGYTF

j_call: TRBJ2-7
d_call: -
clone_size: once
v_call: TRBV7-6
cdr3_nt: TGTGCCAGCAGCCAAACACAGGCCTACGAGCAGTACTTC
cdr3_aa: CASSQTQAYEQYF

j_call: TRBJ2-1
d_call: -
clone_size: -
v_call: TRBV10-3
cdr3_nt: TGTGCCATCAGGGGGGTACACTATGAGCAGTTCTTC
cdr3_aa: CAIRGVHYEQFF

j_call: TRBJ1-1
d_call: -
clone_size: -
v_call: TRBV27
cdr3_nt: TGTGCCAGCAGTTTGGCAAAAGTGAACACTGAAGCTTTCTTT
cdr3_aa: CASSLAKVNTEAFF

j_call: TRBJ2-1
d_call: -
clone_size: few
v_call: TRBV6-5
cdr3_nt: TGTGCCAGCAGTTACTCGGCTAACTCCTACAATGAGCAGTTCTTC
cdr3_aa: CASSYSANSYNEQFF

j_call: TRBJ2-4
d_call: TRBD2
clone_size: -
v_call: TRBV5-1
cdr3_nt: TGCGCCAGCAGGGTTAGCGGGGAGGGAAACATTCAGTACTTC
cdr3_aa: CASRVSGEGNIQYF

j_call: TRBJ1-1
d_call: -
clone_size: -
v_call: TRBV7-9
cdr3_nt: TGTGCCAGCAGCTTATCGGAAGGTCCGAACACTGAAGCTTTCTTT
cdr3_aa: CASSLSEGPNTEAFF

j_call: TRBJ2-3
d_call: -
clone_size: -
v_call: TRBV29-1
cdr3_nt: TGCAGCGTTGAAGGTGGGACACTCCCGGATACGCAGTATTTT
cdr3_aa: CSVEGGTLPDTQYF

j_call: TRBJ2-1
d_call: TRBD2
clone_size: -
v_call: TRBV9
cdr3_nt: TGTGCCTCACGAGGACTAGGTGATGAGCAGTTCTTC
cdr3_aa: CASRGLGDEQFF

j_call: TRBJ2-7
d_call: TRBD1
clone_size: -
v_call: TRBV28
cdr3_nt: TGTGCCAGCAGTTTATTCGGGACAGGGAATGCTGGCTACGAGCAGTACTTC
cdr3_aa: CASSLFGTGNAGYEQYF

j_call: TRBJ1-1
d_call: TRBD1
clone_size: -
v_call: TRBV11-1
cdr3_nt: TGTGCCAGCAGCCCGACAGGGACCTACACTGAAGCTTTCTTT
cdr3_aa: CASSPTGTYTEAFF

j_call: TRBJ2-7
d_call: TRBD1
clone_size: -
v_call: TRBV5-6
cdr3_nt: TGTGCCAGCAGCTCCACGGACAGGGGAGGGGAGCAGTACTTC
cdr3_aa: CASSSTDRGGEQYF

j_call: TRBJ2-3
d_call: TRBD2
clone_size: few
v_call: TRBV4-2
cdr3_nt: TGTGCCAGCAGCCAAGATTGGCGGGAGGGCACAGATACGCAGTATTTT
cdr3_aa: CASSQDWREGTDTQYF

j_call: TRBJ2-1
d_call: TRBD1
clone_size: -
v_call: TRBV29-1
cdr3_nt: TGCAGCGTTGAAGATCAGGACAGGACTTCCTACAATGAGCAGTTCTTC
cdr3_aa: CSVEDQDRTSYNEQFF

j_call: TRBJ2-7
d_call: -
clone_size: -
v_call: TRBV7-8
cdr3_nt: TGTGCCAGCAGCTTAGCGCGGGGGCCCGGCGAGCAGTACTTC
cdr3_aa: CASSLARGPGEQYF

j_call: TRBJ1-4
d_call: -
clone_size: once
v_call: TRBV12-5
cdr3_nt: TGTGCTAGTGGTTCCAACAGGGAGATCCCAACTAATGAAAAACTGTTTTTT
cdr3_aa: CASGSNREIPTNEKLFF

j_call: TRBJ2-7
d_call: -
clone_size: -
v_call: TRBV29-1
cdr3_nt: TGCAGCGTTGATTCCCGAGACTCCTACGAGCAGTACTTC
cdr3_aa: CSVDSRDSYEQYF

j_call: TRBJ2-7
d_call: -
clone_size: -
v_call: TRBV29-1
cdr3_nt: TGCAGCGTGGACGCCGGCGAGCAGTACTTC
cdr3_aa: CSVDAGEQYF

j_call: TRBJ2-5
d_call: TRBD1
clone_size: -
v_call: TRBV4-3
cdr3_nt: TGCGCCAGCAGCTCCCGCCGGACAGGGGTTATAGAGCAGTACTTC
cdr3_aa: CASSSRRTGVIEQYF

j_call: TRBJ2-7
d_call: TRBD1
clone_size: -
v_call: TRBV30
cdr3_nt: TGTGCCTGGAACCCCCCGGGACAGGGTAACGAGCAGTACTTC
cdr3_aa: CAWNPPGQGNEQYF

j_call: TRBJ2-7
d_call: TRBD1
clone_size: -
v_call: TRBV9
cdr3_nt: TGTGCCAGCAGCGGACAGGGTCCCGAGCAGTACTTC
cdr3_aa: CASSGQGPEQYF

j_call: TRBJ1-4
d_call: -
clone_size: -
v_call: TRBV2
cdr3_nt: TGTGCCAGCAGACATAGACAGTCAACTGCAACTAATGAAAAACTGTTTTTT
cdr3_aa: CASRHRQSTATNEKLFF

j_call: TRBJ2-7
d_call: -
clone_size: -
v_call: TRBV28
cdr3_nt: TGTGCCAGCAGTTTCCGGGGCGGCTACGAGCAGTACTTC
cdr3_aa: CASSFRGGYEQYF